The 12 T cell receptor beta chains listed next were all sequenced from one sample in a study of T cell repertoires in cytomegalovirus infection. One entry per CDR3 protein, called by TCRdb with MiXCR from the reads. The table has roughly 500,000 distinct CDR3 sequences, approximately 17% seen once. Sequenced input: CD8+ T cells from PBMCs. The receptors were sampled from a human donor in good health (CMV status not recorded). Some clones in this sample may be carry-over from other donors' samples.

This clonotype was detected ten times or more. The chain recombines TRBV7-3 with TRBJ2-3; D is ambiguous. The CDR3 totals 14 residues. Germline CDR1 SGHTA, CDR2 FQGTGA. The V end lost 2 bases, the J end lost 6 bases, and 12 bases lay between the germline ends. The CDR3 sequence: CASSLSDSKDTQYF. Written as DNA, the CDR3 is TGTGCCAGCAGCTTATCTGATAGCAAGGATACGCAGTATTTT.

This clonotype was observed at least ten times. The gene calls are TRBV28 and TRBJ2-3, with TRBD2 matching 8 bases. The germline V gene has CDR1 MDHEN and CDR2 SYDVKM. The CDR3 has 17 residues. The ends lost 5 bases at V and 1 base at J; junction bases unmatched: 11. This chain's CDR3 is CASSKESGRGGTDTQYF. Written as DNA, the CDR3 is TGTGCCAGCAGTAAGGAGAGCGGGAGAGGGGGCACAGATACGCAGTATTTT.

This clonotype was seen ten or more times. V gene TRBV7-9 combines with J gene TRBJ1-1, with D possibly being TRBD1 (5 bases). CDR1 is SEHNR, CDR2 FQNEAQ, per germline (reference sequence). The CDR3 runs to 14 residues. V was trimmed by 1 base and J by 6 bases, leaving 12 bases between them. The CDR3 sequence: CASSLGGGRPEAFF. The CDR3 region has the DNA TGTGCCAGCAGCTTAGGGGGGGGACGCCCTGAAGCTTTCTTT.

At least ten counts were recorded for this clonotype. CDR3 DNA sequence: TGTGCCAGCAGGCGCGGACAGGGGTCTTCACCCCTCCACTTT. Its protein product is CASRRGQGSSPLHF. The chain combines TRBV7-9 with TRBJ1-6; TRBD1 aligns across 9 bases. The CDR3 totals 14 residues. J gave up 9 bases and V 6 bases, and 6 bases lay outside the gene matches. CDR1 is SEHNR, CDR2 FQNEAQ, per germline (reference sequence).

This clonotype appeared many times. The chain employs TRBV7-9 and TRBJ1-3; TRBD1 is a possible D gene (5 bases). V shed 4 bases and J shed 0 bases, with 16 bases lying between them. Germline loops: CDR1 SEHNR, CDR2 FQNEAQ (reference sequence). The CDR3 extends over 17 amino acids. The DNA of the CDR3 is TGTGCCAGCAGCTCGTTCGCGGGACCCCACTCTGGAAACACCATATATTTT. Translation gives CASSSFAGPHSGNTIYF. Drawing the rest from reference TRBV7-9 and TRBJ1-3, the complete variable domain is DTGVSQNPRHKITKRGQNVTFRCDPISEHNRLYWYRQTLGQGPEFLTYFQNEAQLEKSRLLSDRFSAERPKGSFSTLEIQRTEQGDSAMYLCASSSFAGPHSGNTIYFGEGSWLTVV.

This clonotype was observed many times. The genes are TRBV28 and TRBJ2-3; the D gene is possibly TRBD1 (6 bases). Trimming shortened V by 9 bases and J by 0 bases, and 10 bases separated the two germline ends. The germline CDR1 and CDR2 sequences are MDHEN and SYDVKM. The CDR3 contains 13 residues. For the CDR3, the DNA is TGTGCCAGTAGGGACACCAGCACAGATACGCAGTATTTT. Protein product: CASRDTSTDTQYF.

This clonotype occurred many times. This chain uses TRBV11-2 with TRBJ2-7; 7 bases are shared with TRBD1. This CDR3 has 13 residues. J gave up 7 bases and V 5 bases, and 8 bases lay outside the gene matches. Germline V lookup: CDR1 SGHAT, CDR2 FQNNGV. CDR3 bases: TGTGCCAGCAGCGCAGGACAGGCAAAGGAGCAGTACTTC. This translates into CASSAGQAKEQYF.

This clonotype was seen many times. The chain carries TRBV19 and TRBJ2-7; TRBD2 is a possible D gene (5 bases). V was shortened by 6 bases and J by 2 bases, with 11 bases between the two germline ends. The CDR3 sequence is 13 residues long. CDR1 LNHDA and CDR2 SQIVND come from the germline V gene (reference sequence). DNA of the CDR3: TGTGCCAGTAGAGGTGCGAGGGCCTACGAGCAGTACTTC. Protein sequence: CASRGARAYEQYF. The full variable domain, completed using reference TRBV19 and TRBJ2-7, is DGGITQSPKYLFRKEGQNVTLSCEQNLNHDAMYWYRQDPGQGLRLIYYSQIVNDFQKGDIAEGYSVSREKKESFPLTVTSAQKNPTAFYLCASRGARAYEQYFGPGTRLTVT.

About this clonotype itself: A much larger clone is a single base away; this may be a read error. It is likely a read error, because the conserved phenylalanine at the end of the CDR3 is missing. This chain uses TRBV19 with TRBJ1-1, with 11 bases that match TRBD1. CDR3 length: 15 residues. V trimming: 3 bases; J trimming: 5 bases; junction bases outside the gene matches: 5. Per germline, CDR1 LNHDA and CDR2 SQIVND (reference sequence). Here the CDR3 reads CASSMMGQGGTEAFL. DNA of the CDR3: TGTGCCAGTAGTATGATGGGACAGGGGGGAACTGAAGCTTTCCTT.

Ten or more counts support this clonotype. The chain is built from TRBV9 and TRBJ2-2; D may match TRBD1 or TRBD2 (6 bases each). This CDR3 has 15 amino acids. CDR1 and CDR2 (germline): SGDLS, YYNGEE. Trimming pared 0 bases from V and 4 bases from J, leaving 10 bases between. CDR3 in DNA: TGTGCCAGCAGCGTAGGAGGGGGAGGCACCGGGGAGCTGTTTTTT. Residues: CASSVGGGGTGELFF.

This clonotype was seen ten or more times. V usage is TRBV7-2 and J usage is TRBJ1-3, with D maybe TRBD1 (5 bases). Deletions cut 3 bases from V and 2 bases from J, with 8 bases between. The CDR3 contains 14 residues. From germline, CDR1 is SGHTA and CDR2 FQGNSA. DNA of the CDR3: TGTGCCAGCAGCTTTGGGGGGACTGGAAACACCATATATTTT. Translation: CASSFGGTGNTIYF.

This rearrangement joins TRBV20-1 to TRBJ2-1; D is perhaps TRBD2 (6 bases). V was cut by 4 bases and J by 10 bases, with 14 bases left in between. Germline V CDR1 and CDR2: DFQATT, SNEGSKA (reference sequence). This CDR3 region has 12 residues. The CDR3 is CSAIPSGGEQFF. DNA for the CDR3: TGCAGTGCTATTCCGTCTGGGGGGGAGCAGTTCTTC.